This TCR beta chain was documented in a study of blood T cell repertoires in COVID-19. Profiled with immunoSEQ multiplex PCR; TCRdb holds only in-frame clones, not every one. Of about 270,000 clones in the sample, just under 90% were seen once. Trimming shortened V by 4 bases and J by 3 bases, and 14 bases separated the two germline ends. The CDR3 length is 15 residues. Germline V gives CDR1 SGHRS, CDR2 YFSETQ. The V gene is TRBV5-1, the J gene TRBJ2-1; perhaps TRBD2 as D (6 bases). The clonotype originates from a woman in her twenties or thirties with acute COVID-19. Sequencing was performed on PBMCs or T cells enriched from blood (not recorded which). The CDR3 protein is CASSSSGENYNEQFF. DNA of the CDR3: TGCGCCAGCAGCAGCTCGGGAGAGAACTACAATGAGCAGTTCTTC.